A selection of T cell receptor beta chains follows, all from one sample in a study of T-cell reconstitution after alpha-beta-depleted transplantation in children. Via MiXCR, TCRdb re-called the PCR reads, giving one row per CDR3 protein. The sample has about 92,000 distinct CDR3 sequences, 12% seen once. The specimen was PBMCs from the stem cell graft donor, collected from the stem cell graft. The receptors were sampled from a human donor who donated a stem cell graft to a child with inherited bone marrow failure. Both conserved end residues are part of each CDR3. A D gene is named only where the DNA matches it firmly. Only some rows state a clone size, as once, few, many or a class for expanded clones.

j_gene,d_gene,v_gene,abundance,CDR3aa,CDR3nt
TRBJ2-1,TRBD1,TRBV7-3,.,CASSLQGASEQFF,TGTGCCAGCAGCCTACAGGGGGCGAGTGAGCAGTTCTTC
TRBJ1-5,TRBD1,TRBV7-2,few,CASSSDRGNQPQHF,TGTGCCAGCAGTTCCGACAGGGGCAATCAGCCCCAGCATTTT
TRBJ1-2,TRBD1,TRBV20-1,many,CSARDQQGVGGYTF,TGCAGTGCTAGAGATCAACAGGGGGTCGGTGGCTACACCTTC
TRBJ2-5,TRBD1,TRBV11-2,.,CASSSRGLQETQYF,TGTGCCAGCAGCTCAAGGGGGCTCCAAGAGACCCAGTACTTC
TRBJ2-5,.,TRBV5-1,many,CASCSVDRQETQYF,TGCGCCAGCTGTTCGGTGGATCGCCAAGAGACCCAGTACTTC
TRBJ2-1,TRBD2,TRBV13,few,CASSSRTSGTWGEQFF,TGTGCCAGCAGCTCCCGGACTAGCGGGACTTGGGGTGAGCAGTTCTTC
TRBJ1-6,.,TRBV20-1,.,CSARLTGDSPLHF,TGCAGTGCTAGATTGACGGGCGATTCACCCCTCCACTTT
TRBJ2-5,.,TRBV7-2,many,CASSAVVGWGTKTQYF,TGTGCCAGCAGCGCAGTCGTAGGGTGGGGGACGAAGACCCAGTACTTC
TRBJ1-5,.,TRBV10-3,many,CAISESGPFWGAKNQPQHF,TGTGCCATCAGTGAGTCCGGACCCTTTTGGGGGGCGAAGAATCAGCCCCAGCATTTT
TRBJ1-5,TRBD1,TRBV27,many,CASSYRGGEQPQHF,TGTGCCAGCAGTTACAGGGGAGGAGAACAGCCCCAGCATTTT
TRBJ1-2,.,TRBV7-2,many,CASSLVRGANYGYTF,TGTGCCAGCAGCTTGGTGAGGGGGGCTAACTATGGCTACACCTTC
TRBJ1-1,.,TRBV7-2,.,CASSVRVSSTEAFF,TGTGCCAGCAGCGTACGGGTGTCGAGCACTGAAGCTTTCTTT
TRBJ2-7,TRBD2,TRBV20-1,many,CSARASGRASYEQYF,TGCAGTGCTAGAGCCAGCGGGAGGGCCTCCTACGAGCAGTACTTC
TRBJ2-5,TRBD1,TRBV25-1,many,CASSEVHLDRGQETQYF,TGTGCCAGCAGTGAAGTCCACTTGGACAGGGGCCAAGAGACCCAGTACTTC
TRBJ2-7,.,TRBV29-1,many,CSVRASYEQYF,TGCAGCGTTAGGGCCAGCTACGAGCAGTACTTC
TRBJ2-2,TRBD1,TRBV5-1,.,CASSSGQENTGELFF,TGCGCCAGCAGTTCGGGACAGGAGAACACCGGGGAGCTGTTTTTT
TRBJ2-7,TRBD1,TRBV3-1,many,CASTPGRGLWEQYF,TGTGCCAGCACCCCCGGCAGGGGGCTATGGGAGCAGTACTTC
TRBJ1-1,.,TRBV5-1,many,CASSLESGVTEAFF,TGCGCCAGCAGCTTGGAGTCAGGGGTAACTGAAGCTTTCTTT
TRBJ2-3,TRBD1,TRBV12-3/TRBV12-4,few,CASSLWDREGTDTQYF,TGTGCCAGCAGTTTATGGGACAGGGAAGGGACAGATACGCAGTATTTT
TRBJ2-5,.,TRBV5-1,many,CASSPAGATRGETQYF,TGCGCCAGCAGCCCCGCTGGGGCGACTAGGGGGGAGACCCAGTACTTC
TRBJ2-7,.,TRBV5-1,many,CASSLGQGRDEQYF,TGCGCCAGCAGCTTGGGCCAGGGGAGAGACGAGCAGTACTTC
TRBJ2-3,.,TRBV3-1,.,CASSQGGFGTDTQYF,TGTGCCAGCAGCCAAGGGGGATTTGGCACAGATACGCAGTATTTT
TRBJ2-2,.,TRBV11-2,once,CASSLEFGELFF,TGTGCCAGCAGCTTAGAGTTCGGGGAGCTGTTTTTT
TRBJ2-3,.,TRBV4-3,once,CASSQDHRADTQYF,TGCGCCAGCAGCCAAGATCATCGGGCAGATACGCAGTATTTT
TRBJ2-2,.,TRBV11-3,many,CASSFRAGELFF,TGTGCCAGCAGCTTCCGGGCCGGGGAGCTGTTTTTT
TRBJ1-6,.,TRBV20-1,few,CSARDWSDYNSPLHF,TGCAGTGCTAGAGATTGGTCCGATTATAATTCACCCCTCCACTTT
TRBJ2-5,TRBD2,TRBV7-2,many,CASSRGLWETQYF,TGTGCCAGCAGCAGGGGACTATGGGAGACCCAGTACTTC
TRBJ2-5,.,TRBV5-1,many,CASSLMRNQETQYF,TGCGCCAGCAGCTTGATGCGTAATCAAGAGACCCAGTACTTC
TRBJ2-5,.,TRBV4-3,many,CASSQEGPGHQETQYF,TGCGCCAGCAGCCAAGAAGGGCCTGGGCACCAAGAGACCCAGTACTTC
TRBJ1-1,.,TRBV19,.,CASSILGAAFF,TGTGCCAGTAGTATCCTAGGGGCGGCTTTCTTT
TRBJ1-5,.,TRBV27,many,CASSLNPGNNQPQHF,TGTGCCAGCAGTTTAAATCCAGGGAACAATCAGCCCCAGCATTTT
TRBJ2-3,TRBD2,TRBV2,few,CASSELAGDKGFLF,TGTGCCAGCAGTGAACTAGCGGGGGATAAGGGCTTCCTTTTT
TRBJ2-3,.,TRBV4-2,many,CASSKRTHPSTDTQYF,TGTGCCAGCAGCAAAAGGACCCATCCTAGCACAGATACGCAGTATTTT
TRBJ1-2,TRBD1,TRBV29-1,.,CSVSPGGSDYGYTF,TGCAGCGTTAGCCCAGGGGGATCGGACTATGGCTACACCTTC
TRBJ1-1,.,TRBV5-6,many,CASSFTGFEAFF,TGTGCCAGCAGCTTTACAGGTTTTGAAGCTTTCTTT
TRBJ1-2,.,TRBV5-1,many,CASSRGTETNYGYTF,TGCGCCAGCAGCAGGGGGACGGAGACTAACTATGGCTACACCTTC
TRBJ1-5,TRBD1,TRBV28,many,CASSLVGTGRNQPQHF,TGTGCCAGCAGTTTAGTGGGGACAGGGCGCAATCAGCCCCAGCATTTT
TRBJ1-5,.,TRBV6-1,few,CASSENGSGGNQPQHF,TGTGCCAGCAGTGAAAACGGGTCGGGAGGCAATCAGCCCCAGCATTTT
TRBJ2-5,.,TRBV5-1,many,CASSFLETQYF,TGCGCCAGCAGCTTTCTAGAGACCCAGTACTTC
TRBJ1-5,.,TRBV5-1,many,CASSLAEGQPQHF,TGCGCCAGCAGCTTGGCGGAGGGTCAGCCCCAGCATTTT
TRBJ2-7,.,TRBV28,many,CASSSDKYEQYF,TGTGCCAGCAGTTCTGACAAGTACGAGCAGTACTTC
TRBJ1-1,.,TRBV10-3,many,CATQAGTGAFF,TGTGCCACCCAGGCCGGGACCGGAGCTTTCTTT
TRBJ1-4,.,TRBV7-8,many,CASSLWLNEKLFF,TGTGCCAGCAGCTTATGGCTAAATGAAAAACTGTTTTTT
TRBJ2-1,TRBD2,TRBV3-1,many,CASSRAGGPYNEQFF,TGTGCCAGCAGCCGAGCGGGGGGGCCTTACAATGAGCAGTTCTTC
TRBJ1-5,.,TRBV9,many,CASSADDRPGRQPQHF,TGTGCCAGCAGCGCCGACGACAGGCCGGGGCGTCAGCCCCAGCATTTT
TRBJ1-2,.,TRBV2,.,CASSLRGRGGYTF,TGTGCCAGCAGTCTCAGGGGACGTGGCGGCTACACCTTC
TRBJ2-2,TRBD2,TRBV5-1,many,CASSFGLAGEGNTGELFF,TGCGCCAGCAGCTTCGGACTAGCGGGAGAGGGGAACACCGGGGAGCTGTTTTTT
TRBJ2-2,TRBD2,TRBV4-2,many,CASSQAPGLAGGPHTGELFF,TGTGCCAGCAGCCAAGCCCCGGGACTAGCGGGAGGGCCTCACACCGGGGAGCTGTTTTTT
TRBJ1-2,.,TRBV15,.,CATSREADRSYGYTF,TGTGCCACCAGCAGAGAGGCCGACAGGAGCTATGGCTACACCTTC
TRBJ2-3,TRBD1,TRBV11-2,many,CATGTGVKDTQYF,TGTGCCACCGGGACAGGGGTGAAAGATACGCAGTATTTT
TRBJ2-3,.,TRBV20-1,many,CSASLLVETDTQYF,TGCAGTGCTTCTTTATTAGTGGAGACAGATACGCAGTATTTT
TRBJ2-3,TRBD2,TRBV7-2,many,CAIKASGRGTDTQYF,TGTGCCATCAAAGCTAGCGGGAGGGGAACAGATACGCAGTATTTT
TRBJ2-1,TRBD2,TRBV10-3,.,CAISRLAGARGGNEQFF,TGTGCCATCAGCAGACTAGCGGGGGCCCGCGGGGGCAATGAGCAGTTCTTC
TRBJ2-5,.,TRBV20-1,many,CSARVLGGPGLTQYF,TGCAGTGCTAGAGTCCTTGGGGGGCCGGGATTGACCCAGTACTTC
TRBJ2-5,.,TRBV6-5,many,CASSYSTSRTQYF,TGTGCCAGCAGTTACTCAACTAGCCGGACCCAGTACTTC
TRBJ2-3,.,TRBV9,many,CASSARGVTATDTQYF,TGTGCCAGCAGCGCCCGGGGAGTTACTGCCACAGATACGCAGTATTTT
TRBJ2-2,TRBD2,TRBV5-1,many,CASSSTGGGSTGELFF,TGCGCCAGCAGCTCTACAGGCGGGGGGTCGACCGGGGAGCTGTTTTTT
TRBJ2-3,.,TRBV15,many,CATSRDSAQAADTQYF,TGTGCCACCAGCAGAGATTCGGCCCAGGCCGCAGATACGCAGTATTTT
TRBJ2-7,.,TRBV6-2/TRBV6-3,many,CASSYRKGRQSYEQYF,TGTGCCAGCAGTTACAGAAAGGGGAGACAGTCCTACGAGCAGTACTTC